This TCR beta chain was recovered during a study of blood T cell repertoires in COVID-19. In the study overall: The United States, Italy and Spain were the sources of the acute and convalescent COVID-19 samples. In each case, the material was cDNA or gDNA derived from T cells, B-cell-depleted T cells, or PBMCs.

Patients at the Seattle site were enrolled during active infection and followed longitudinally. V was clipped by 5 bases and J by 6 bases; unmatched bases: 2. CDR1 MNHEY and CDR2 SMNVEV come from the germline V gene (reference sequence). The CDR3 has 14 amino acids. The table came from immunoSEQ multiplex PCR; TCRdb's copy has only in-frame clones and leaves some out. The sample carries around 280,000 clones, under 90% recorded once. The V and J genes are TRBV27 and TRBJ1-6, with 9 bases aligning to TRBD1. The sample taken for sequencing was peripheral blood. The TCR was taken from a woman younger than 45 with COVID-19, enrolled during active disease. The chain's CDR3 is CASSTGQGNSPLHF. The DNA of the CDR3 is TGTGCCAGCAGTACGGGACAGGGTAATTCACCCCTCCACTTT.